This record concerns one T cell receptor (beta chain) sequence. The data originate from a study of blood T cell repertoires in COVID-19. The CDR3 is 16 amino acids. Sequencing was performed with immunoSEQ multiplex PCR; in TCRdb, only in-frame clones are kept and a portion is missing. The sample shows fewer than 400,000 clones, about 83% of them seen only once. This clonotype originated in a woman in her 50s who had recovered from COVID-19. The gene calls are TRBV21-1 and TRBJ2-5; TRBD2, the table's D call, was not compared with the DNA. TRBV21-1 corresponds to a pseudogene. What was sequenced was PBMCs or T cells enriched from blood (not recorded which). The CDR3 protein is CASSKVWRGAQETQYF. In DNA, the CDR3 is TGTGCCAGCAGCAAAGTATGGCGGGGGGCCCAAGAGACCCAGTACTTC.